The clone carrying this T cell receptor (beta chain) was detected many times. Its matching antigen is unknown. Specified time point: sample taken at primary tumor resection. Whole RNA came from tumor, nontumor lung or frozen PBMC and was sequenced without being sorted. The sample is drawn from a study of spatial heterogeneity in lung cancer. Study overall: More beta-chain than alpha-chain sequences were consistently detected. Raw reads showed each unique TCR and UMI combination turning up more than ten times on average.

TCRdb called the 5' RACE reads again in MiXCR, with one record for every CDR3 protein. The sample has about 82,000 distinct CDR3 sequences, 10% to 15% seen once. V gave up 4 bases and J gave up 6 bases, with 11 bases separating them. CDR1 and CDR2 (germline): GTSNPN, SVGIG (reference sequence). The CDR3 covers 12 residues. General study points: Ubiquitous expanded tumor TCRs were observed in blood more at resection than follow-up.

V and J are TRBV30 and TRBJ2-3; no reliable D call. This TCR derives from a male donor with early-stage non-small cell lung cancer. The sample in question was PBMCs, obtained at surgery. This chain's CDR3 is CAWNEPRDTQYF. The CDR3 bases are TGTGCCTGGAATGAACCAAGGGATACGCAGTATTTT.